Shown below are 3 T cell receptor beta chains from a single sample sequenced in a study of shared clonotypes between healthy human individuals. The data were produced by immunoSEQ multiplex PCR, yet TCRdb's version contains in-frame clones alone and is incomplete. The sample has fewer than 2.5 million clones, 93% seen once. The specimen sequenced was naive CD4+ T cells from PBMCs. Noted subset: CD45RA+ positively selected. These TCRs come from a man aged 18 to 29 in good health. Some clones in this sample may be carry-over from other donors' samples.

The chain joins TRBV5-1 to TRBJ1-4; 7 bases match TRBD1. The V gene end was trimmed by 0 bases and the J gene end by 2 bases; junction bases not matched to a gene: 19. The CDR3 contains 21 residues. Germline V gene lookup returns CDR1 SGHRS and CDR2 YFSETQ. This chain's CDR3 is CASSLVPLGGGLDPTNEKLFF. CDR3 nucleotides: TGCGCCAGCAGCTTGGTCCCCTTAGGAGGGGGCCTAGATCCGACTAATGAAAAACTGTTTTTT.

The chain has TRBV10-3 and TRBJ2-7; D assignment may be TRBD1 or TRBD2 (5 bases each). Germline CDR1 is ENHRY and CDR2 is SYGVKD. V was trimmed by 3 bases and J by 3 bases, leaving 12 bases between them. The CDR3 runs 14 residues. DNA of the CDR3: TGTGCCATCAGTGACGGGACGGCGAACTACGAGCAGTACTTC. This translates into CAISDGTANYEQYF.

V usage is TRBV2 and J usage is TRBJ2-7, with D perhaps TRBD2 (6 bases). V lost 7 bases, J lost 5 bases, and 12 bases lay in between. This CDR3 region has 12 residues. CDR1 is SNHLY and CDR2 is FYNNEI in the germline V gene. The chain's CDR3 is CASTSWGDEQYF. The CDR3 DNA follows: TGTGCCAGCACCTCGTGGGGGGACGAGCAGTACTTC.